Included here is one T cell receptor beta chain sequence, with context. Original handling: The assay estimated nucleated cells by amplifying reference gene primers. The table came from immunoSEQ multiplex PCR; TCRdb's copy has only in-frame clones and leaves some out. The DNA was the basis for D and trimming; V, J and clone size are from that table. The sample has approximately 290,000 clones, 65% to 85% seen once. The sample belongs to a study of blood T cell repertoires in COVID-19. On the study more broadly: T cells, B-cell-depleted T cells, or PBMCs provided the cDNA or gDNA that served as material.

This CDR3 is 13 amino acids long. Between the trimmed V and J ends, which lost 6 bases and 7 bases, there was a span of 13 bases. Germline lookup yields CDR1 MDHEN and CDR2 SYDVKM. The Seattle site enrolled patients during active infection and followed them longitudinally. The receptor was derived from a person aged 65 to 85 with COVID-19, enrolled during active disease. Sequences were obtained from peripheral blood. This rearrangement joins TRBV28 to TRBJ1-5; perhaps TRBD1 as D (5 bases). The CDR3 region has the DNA TGTGCCAGCAGACCTACGGGGGAACAGCCCCAGCATTTT. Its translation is CASRPTGEQPQHF.